In its sample, the clone carrying this T cell receptor (beta chain) was seen once. The target antigen is unknown. Trimming shortened V by 6 bases and J by 1 base, and 20 bases separated the two germline ends. CDR1 and CDR2 from the germline V gene are LNHDA and SQIVND (reference sequence). CDR3 length equals 17 residues. This specimen belongs to a study of cytomegalovirus exposure and HLA in healthy donors. Study-wide results and limits: The number of N-insertions in an Asian-associated ancestry cluster was reportedly below the approximately 690-donor mean in a later analysis. In a later analysis, TCR beta V- and J-gene trimming showed a link to a missense DCLRE1C variant.

PCR employed 60 Vbeta and 13 Jbeta primers. Repertoires were generated with immunoSEQ multiplex PCR, while TCRdb's copy carries only in-frame clones and drops some. The sample carries 150,000 to 190,000 clones, around 82% recorded once. The V and J genes are TRBV19 and TRBJ2-3; TRBD2 is a possible D gene (6 bases). Sequencing was done on a sample of PBMCs. This TCR came from a woman in her forties or fifties in good health and CMV-seropositive. The CDR3 here is CASRRSVLARGTDTQYF. Here the CDR3 DNA reads TGTGCCAGTAGACGTTCCGTCCTAGCGAGAGGCACAGATACGCAGTATTTT.